The rows below give T cell receptor beta chains drawn from one sample of a study of T cell repertoires in cytomegalovirus infection. TCRdb reprocessed the reads with MiXCR, giving one entry per CDR3 protein. This sample has around 440,000 distinct CDR3 sequences, with roughly 10% found just once. The specimen sequenced was PBMCs. These receptor sequences come from a human donor in good health (CMV status not recorded). Some clones in this sample may be carry-over from other donors' samples. The CDR3 runs from the conserved cysteine through the conserved F or W. A D gene is named only where the DNA matches it firmly.

D gene,V gene,J gene,CDR3 protein
.,TRBV20-1,TRBJ1-2,CSARQRRSFRGYTF
.,TRBV5-1,TRBJ1-2,CASSSPSTANGYTF
.,TRBV2,TRBJ1-2,CALSKGRGYGYTF
.,TRBV7-6,TRBJ1-5,CASSPGDLNQPQHF
.,TRBV6-5,TRBJ2-2,CASSRDTNTGELFF
.,TRBV11-1,TRBJ1-2,CASSLESTGPDGYTF
.,TRBV20-1,TRBJ2-5,CSARSPRQYQETQYF
.,TRBV6-5,TRBJ1-4,CASRLLGRENEKLFF
TRBD2,TRBV5-6,TRBJ2-3,CASSRRTSGLVTDTQYF
.,TRBV18,TRBJ2-7,CASSPYESGYEQYF
.,TRBV29-1,TRBJ1-1,CSVESWAGPTEAFF
.,TRBV10-3,TRBJ2-7,CAIRWDGNYEQYF
.,TRBV27,TRBJ2-1,CASSYKGSDNEQFF
TRBD1,TRBV7-8,TRBJ1-2,CASRATGTYGYTF
.,TRBV7-9,TRBJ1-2,CASSLAEGSAGGYTF